This TCR beta chain stems from a study of T cell clonotyping in hematopoietic cell transplantation (TCRdb year 2021). About the full investigation: A total of 130 to 150 blood samples were collected in the study from roughly 40 consecutive transplant recipients and their related donors. Recruitment of patients ran from 2015 to early 2017, and follow-up continued until late 2020 or until death. Overall study results and their limits: A decrease in recipient TCR diversity was observed after transplant, and a progressive increase in pathologically expanded clonotypes was seen from day 30 to day 180. Recipient repertoires showed only a small fraction of overlap with donor repertoires, and over 97% appeared de novo at the given depth. Broader TCR repertoire diversity after transplant was predicted by Inverse Simpson Index values from donors and from recipients before transplant. The sample size was limited, and CD4 and CD8 repertoire contributions could not be separated because cells were not sorted.

For TCR beta sequencing, blood samples came from the related transplant donors. Nuclei Lysis Solution was used to extract genomic DNA from fresh or cryopreserved unfractionated peripheral blood mononuclear cells. The immunoSEQ assay, a bias-controlled multiplex PCR with V- and J-specific primers, was used to amplify TCR beta CDR3 regions from genomic DNA. In a second PCR step, the CDR3 amplicons were tagged with a proprietary barcode plus Illumina adapter sequences. CDR3 libraries were sequenced on an Illumina MiSeq instrument. The authors' pipeline ran thus. Export and quality control were performed with immunoSEQ Analyzer 3.0, and downstream analyses were performed with R Bioconductor and Immunarch. Only productive rearrangements in the normalized downsampled data set went into calculating the repertoire metrics. In the normalized cohort, a clonotype counted as pathologically expanded if the clonotype was larger than 5 templates. The Inverse Simpson Index served as the measure of repertoire diversity. To capture all clonotypes, CMV-specificity analyses were performed on the non-normalized data set. As stored in TCRdb, this immuneACCESS dataset retains in-frame rearrangements with V and J assigned. A fraction of the clones does not appear; measured against another copy, unresolved V genes explain less than half of the discrepancy, and the remainder lacks a known reason. V and J calls and clone size are those listed in that table; D and trimming were worked out from the DNA. This sample comprises 15,000 to 20,000 clones, about nine tenths of them detected only once. The ten biggest clones cover roughly 5.4% of the sample.

The count of this clone is one. Its antigen is unknown. No base-level quality is on record; no much larger clone is a single base apart. The clonotype originates from a man aged 35 to 55 in good health. Some clones in this sample may be carry-over from other donors' samples. Sequencing was carried out using peripheral blood mononuclear cells.

Here is the DNA: TGTGCCAGCAGCTATACACAGGGGGATGAAGCTTTCTTT. Translated, this gives CASSYTQGDEAFF. The chain is made from TRBV11-3 and TRBJ1-1, with 8 central nucleotides matching TRBD1. The cysteine opens and the phenylalanine closes a CDR3 of 13 amino acids. Only the CDR3 DNA is retained, 39 bases long and in frame from the first base. The germline V gene sets CDR1 to SGHNT and CDR2 to YENEEA. V is pruned by 4 bases and J by 7 bases, leaving 5 bases of the junction without a gene match.